This TCR beta chain was profiled in a study of blood T cell repertoires in COVID-19. Turning to the study itself: Specimens from acute and convalescent COVID-19 originated in the United States, Italy and Spain. From T cells, B-cell-depleted T cells, or PBMCs came the material, which was cDNA or gDNA.

This clone occurred a few times. Source study methods: Reference gene primer amplification gave estimated nucleated cell counts. The table came from immunoSEQ multiplex PCR; TCRdb's copy has only in-frame clones and leaves some out. The V and J calls and clone size are taken from that table; D and trimming were inferred from the DNA. Of around 150,000 clones listed, more than 75% are singletons. This CDR3 spans 14 amino acids. The V gene end was trimmed by 10 bases and the J gene end by 6 bases; junction bases not matched to a gene: 10. The germline V gene has CDR1 SNHLY and CDR2 FYNNEI. The clonotype comes from a man between 60 and 70 years old with acute or convalescent COVID-19. The sample consisted of peripheral blood. The chain recombines TRBV2 with TRBJ2-7, with TRBD2 matching over 12 bases. Here the CDR3 DNA reads TGTGCCACCCGGACTAGCGGGACCCAGGGCGAGCAGTACTTC. Its protein product is CATRTSGTQGEQYF.